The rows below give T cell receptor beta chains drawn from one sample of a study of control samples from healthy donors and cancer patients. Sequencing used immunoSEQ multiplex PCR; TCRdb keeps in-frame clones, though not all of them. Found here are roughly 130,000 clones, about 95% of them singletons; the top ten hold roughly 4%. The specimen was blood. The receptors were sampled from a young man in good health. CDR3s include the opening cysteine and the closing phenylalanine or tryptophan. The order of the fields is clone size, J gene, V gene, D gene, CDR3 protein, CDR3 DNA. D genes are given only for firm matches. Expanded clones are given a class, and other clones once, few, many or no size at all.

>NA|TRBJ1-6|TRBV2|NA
CASTGGGRNSPLHF
TGTGCCAGCACCGGAGGGGGGCGGAATTCACCCCTCCACTTT
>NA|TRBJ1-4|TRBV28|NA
CASSFRQATNEKLFF
TGTGCCAGCAGTTTTCGACAGGCAACTAATGAAAAACTGTTTTTT
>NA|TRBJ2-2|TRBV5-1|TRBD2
CASGGGPNTGELFF
TGCGCCAGTGGCGGGGGACCTAACACCGGGGAGCTGTTTTTT
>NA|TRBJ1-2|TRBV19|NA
CASSTSPGEVYGYTF
TGTGCCAGTAGTACCTCTCCTGGGGAGGTCTATGGCTACACCTTC
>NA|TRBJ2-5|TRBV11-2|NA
CASSLTRDRNQWQETQYF
TGTGCCAGCAGCCTAACTCGCGACAGAAATCAATGGCAAGAGACCCAGTACTTC
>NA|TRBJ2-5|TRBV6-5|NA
CASSYSTPGLETQYF
TGTGCCAGCAGTTACTCGACCCCAGGGCTAGAGACCCAGTACTTC
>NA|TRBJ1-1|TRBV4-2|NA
CASSQEKFGYTEAFF
TGTGCCAGCAGCCAAGAAAAGTTTGGGTACACTGAAGCTTTCTTT
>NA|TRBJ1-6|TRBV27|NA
CASSRIPGVNSPLHF
TGTGCCAGCAGCCGTATCCCGGGGGTAAATTCACCCCTCCACTTT
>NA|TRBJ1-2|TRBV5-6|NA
CASSFRGRGSSLYGYTF
TGTGCCAGCAGCTTCCGGGGGCGTGGATCGTCTCTATATGGCTACACCTTC
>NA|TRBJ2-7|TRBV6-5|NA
CASSPPGRAHEQYF
TGTGCCAGCAGTCCCCCCGGCAGGGCTCACGAGCAGTACTTC
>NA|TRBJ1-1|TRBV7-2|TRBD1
CASSVRFSAGGANTEAFF
TGTGCCAGCAGCGTACGCTTTTCGGCAGGGGGCGCGAACACTGAAGCTTTCTTT
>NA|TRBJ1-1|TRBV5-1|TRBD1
CASSSQGAVAEAFF
TGCGCCAGCAGCTCTCAGGGGGCTGTAGCTGAAGCTTTCTTT
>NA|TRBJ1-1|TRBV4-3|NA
CASSQDHLLNTEAFF
TGCGCCAGCAGCCAAGACCACCTCTTGAACACTGAAGCTTTCTTT
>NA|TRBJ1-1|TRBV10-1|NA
CASTKEEVDTEAFF
TGCGCCAGCACTAAAGAGGAGGTAGACACTGAAGCTTTCTTT
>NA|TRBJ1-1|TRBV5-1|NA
CASRVWGRTEAFF
TGCGCCAGCAGGGTGTGGGGACGCACTGAAGCTTTCTTT
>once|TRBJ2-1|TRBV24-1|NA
CATSGTATYNEQFF
TGTGCCACCAGTGGGACGGCGACCTACAATGAGCAGTTCTTC
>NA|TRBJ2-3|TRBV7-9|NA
CASSLGQAFGDTQYF
TGTGCCAGCAGCTTAGGACAGGCTTTTGGAGATACGCAGTATTTT
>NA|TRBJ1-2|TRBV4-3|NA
CASSQLENYGYTF
TGCGCCAGCAGTCAACTCGAAAACTATGGCTACACCTTC
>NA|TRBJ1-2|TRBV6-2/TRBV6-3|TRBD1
CASSYLTGDDYGYTF
TGTGCCAGCAGTTACCTCACAGGGGATGACTATGGCTACACCTTC
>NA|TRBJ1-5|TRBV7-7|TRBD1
CASSTGQGWFVYQPQHF
TGTGCTAGCAGCACCGGACAGGGTTGGTTTGTATATCAGCCCCAGCATTTT
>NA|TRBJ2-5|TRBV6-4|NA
CASSEGSASTQYF
TGTGCCAGCAGTGAGGGCAGTGCTTCGACCCAGTACTTC
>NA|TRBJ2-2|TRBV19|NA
CASSILHTNTGELFF
TGTGCCAGTAGTATACTCCATACTAACACCGGGGAGCTGTTTTTT
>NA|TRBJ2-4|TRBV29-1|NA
CSVGGTGWDIQYF
TGCAGCGTTGGGGGAACAGGGTGGGACATTCAGTACTTC
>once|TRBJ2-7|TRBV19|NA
CASSTGRSYEQYF
TGTGCCAGTAGTACGGGCAGATCCTACGAGCAGTACTTC
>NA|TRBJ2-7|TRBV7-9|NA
CASSLFRDGTYEQYF
TGTGCCAGCAGCTTATTCCGGGACGGAACCTACGAGCAGTACTTC
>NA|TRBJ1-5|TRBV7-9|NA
CASSSGQPNQPQHF
TGTGCCAGCAGCTCGGGGCAGCCCAATCAGCCCCAGCATTTT
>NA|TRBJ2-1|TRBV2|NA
CASNRDNSYNEQFF
TGTGCCAGCAATAGGGACAACTCCTACAATGAGCAGTTCTTC
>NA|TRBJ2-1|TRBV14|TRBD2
CASSPNLIAGGGNEQFF
TGTGCCAGCAGCCCCAATCTGATAGCGGGGGGGGGCAATGAGCAGTTCTTC
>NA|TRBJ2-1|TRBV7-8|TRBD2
CASSPPTGRGAYNEQFF
TGTGCCAGCAGCCCACCCACGGGGCGGGGGGCCTACAATGAGCAGTTCTTC
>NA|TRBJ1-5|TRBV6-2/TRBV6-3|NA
CASSWAASNQPQHF
TGTGCCAGCAGTTGGGCAGCGAGCAATCAGCCCCAGCATTTT
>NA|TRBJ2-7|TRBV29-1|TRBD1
CSALDRASSYEQYF
TGCAGCGCCCTAGACAGGGCGAGCTCCTACGAGCAGTACTTC
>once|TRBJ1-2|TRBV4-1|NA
CASSPAGGDYGYTF
TGCGCCAGCAGCCCCGCCGGGGGTGACTATGGCTACACCTTC
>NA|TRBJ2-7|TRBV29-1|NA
CSVVAGGHWEQYF
TGCAGCGTTGTCGCAGGGGGGCACTGGGAGCAGTACTTC
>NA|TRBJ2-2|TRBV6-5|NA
CASSIYTGELFF
TGTGCCAGCAGTATCTATACCGGGGAGCTGTTTTTT
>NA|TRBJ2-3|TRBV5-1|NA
CASSSGLPQWTPRSTDTQYF
TGCGCCAGCAGCTCAGGACTACCCCAATGGACTCCTCGTAGCACAGATACGCAGTATTTT
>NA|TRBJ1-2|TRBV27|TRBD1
CASSLAGGAGYGYTF
TGTGCCAGCAGTTTGGCAGGGGGCGCAGGCTATGGCTACACCTTC
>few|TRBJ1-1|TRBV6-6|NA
CASSSLQGGGTEAFF
TGTGCCAGCAGTTCGCTGCAGGGTGGAGGGACTGAAGCTTTCTTT
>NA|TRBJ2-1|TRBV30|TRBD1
CAWSGDRGGENEQFF
TGTGCCTGGAGTGGGGACAGGGGAGGGGAGAATGAGCAGTTCTTC
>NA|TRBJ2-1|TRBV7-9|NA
CASSLARKQSEQFF
TGTGCCAGCAGCTTAGCGAGAAAACAGTCTGAGCAGTTCTTC
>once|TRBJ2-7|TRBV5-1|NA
CASGLGHSYEQYF
TGCGCCAGCGGCCTGGGGCACAGCTACGAGCAGTACTTC
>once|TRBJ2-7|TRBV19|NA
CASSGGTDRYEQYF
TGTGCCAGTAGTGGGGGGACAGATCGCTACGAGCAGTACTTC
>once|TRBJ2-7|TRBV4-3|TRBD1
CASSHIQGQGSNPYEQYF
TGCGCCAGCAGCCATATCCAGGGACAGGGGAGCAATCCCTACGAGCAGTACTTC
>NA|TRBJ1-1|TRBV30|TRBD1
CAWSRQGNTEAFF
TGTGCCTGGAGTCGACAGGGGAACACTGAGGCTTTCTTT
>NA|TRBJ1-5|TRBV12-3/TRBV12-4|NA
CASSTGPLAKHF
TGTGCCAGCAGTACGGGGCCCCTGGCCAAGCATTTT